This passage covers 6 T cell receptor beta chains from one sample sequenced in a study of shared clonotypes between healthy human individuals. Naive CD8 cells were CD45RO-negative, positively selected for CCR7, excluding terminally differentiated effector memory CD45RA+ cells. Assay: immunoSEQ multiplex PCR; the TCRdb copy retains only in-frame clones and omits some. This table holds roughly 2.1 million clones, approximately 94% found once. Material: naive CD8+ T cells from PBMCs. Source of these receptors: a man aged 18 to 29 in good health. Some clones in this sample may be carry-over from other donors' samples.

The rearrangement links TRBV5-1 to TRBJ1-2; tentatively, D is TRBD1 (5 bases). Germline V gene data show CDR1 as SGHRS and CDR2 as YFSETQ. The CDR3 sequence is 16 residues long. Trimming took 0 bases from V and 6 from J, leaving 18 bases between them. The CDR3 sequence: CASSLEAGLGSDGYTF. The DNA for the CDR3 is TGCGCCAGCAGCTTGGAGGCAGGGTTAGGGTCTGATGGCTACACCTTC.

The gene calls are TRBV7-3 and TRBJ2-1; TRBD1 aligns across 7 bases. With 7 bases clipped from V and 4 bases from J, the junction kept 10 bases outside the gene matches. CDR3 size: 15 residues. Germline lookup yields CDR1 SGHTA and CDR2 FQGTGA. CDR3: CASTHTGANYNEQFF. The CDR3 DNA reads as TGTGCCAGCACCCACACAGGGGCCAATTACAATGAGCAGTTCTTC.

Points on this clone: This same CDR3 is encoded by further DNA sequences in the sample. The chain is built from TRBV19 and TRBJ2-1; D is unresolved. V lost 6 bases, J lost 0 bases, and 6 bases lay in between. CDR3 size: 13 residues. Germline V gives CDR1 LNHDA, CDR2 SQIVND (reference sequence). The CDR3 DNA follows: TGTGCCAGTAGCCCCGGCTCCTACAATGAGCAGTTCTTC. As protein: CASSPGSYNEQFF.

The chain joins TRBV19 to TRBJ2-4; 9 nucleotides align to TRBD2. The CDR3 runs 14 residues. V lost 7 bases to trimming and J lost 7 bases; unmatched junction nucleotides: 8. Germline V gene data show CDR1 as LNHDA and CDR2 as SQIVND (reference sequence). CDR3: CASNPGLAYNIQYF. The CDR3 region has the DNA TGTGCCAGTAACCCGGGACTAGCCTATAACATTCAGTACTTC.

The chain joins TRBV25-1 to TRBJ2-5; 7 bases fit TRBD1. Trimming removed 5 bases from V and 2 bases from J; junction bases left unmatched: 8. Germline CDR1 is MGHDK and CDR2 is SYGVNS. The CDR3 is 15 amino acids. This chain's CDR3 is CASSSRGTAQETQYF. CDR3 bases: TGTGCCAGCAGTAGCCGAGGGACAGCACAAGAGACCCAGTACTTC.

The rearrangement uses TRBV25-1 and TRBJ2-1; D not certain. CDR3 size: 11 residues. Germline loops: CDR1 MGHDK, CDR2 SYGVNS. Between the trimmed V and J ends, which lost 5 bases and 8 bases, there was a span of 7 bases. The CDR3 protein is CASSPQDEQFF. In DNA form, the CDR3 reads TGTGCCAGCAGTCCCCAGGATGAGCAGTTCTTC.